Following are 11 T cell receptor beta chains from one sample sequenced in a study of blood T cell repertoires in COVID-19. Produced via immunoSEQ multiplex PCR; TCRdb's table is partial and in-frame only. This table has 150,000 to 200,000 clones, approximately 87% appearing once. The sequenced sample was peripheral blood. The receptor source for this set is a woman in her seventies with COVID-19, enrolled during active disease.

This rearrangement joins TRBV15 to TRBJ2-7, with TRBD1 identical over 7 bases. The germline CDR1 and CDR2 sequences are LNHNV and YYDKDF (reference sequence). J was trimmed by 0 bases and V by 4 bases; bases with no gene match: 0. There are 13 residues in the CDR3. The CDR3 sequence: CATSTGGSYEQYF. The CDR3 DNA is TGTGCCACCAGCACAGGGGGCTCCTACGAGCAGTACTTC. Drawing the rest from reference TRBV15 and TRBJ2-7, the complete variable domain is DAMVIQNPRYQVTQFGKPVTLSCSQTLNHNVMYWYQQKSSQAPKLLFHYYDKDFNNEADTPDNFQSRRPNTSFCFLDIRSPGLGDTAMYLCATSTGGSYEQYFGPGTRLTVT.

The chain has TRBV3-1 (or the pseudogene TRBV3-2) and TRBJ2-1; possible D gene TRBD1, 5 bases. Germline lookup yields CDR1 LGHDT and CDR2 YNNKEL (reference sequence). Trimming removed 1 base at V and 10 bases at J, with 23 bases between. The CDR3 consists of 17 residues. The CDR3 sequence: CASSQVRQGTYLSEQFF. In DNA form, the CDR3 reads TGTGCCAGCAGCCAAGTACGGCAGGGTACGTACCTCTCCGAGCAGTTCTTC.

In its sample, this clone was seen a few times. The chain has TRBV28 and TRBJ1-6; D is possibly TRBD1 (6 bases). Germline loops: CDR1 MDHEN, CDR2 SYDVKM. V lost 5 bases, J lost 7 bases, and 12 bases lay in between. The CDR3 totals 14 residues. The CDR3 spells CASSKGQINSPLHF. CDR3 coding DNA: TGTGCCAGCAGTAAAGGACAGATCAATTCACCCCTCCACTTT.

In nucleotides, the CDR3 is TGTGCCTGGAGTGATAGGAGCACCACTGAAGCTTTCTTT. It yields the protein CAWSDRSTTEAFF. The chain has TRBV30 and TRBJ1-1, with D uncertain. CDR1 and CDR2 from the germline V gene are GTSNPN and SVGIG (reference sequence). The CDR3 length is 13 residues. V gave up 1 base and J gave up 4 bases, with 10 bases separating them.

This sequence joins TRBV7-3 and TRBJ2-7; D not certain. The CDR3 runs to 12 residues. Germline V gene data show CDR1 as SGHTA and CDR2 as FQGTGA. Trimming removed 5 bases at V and 5 bases at J, with 10 bases between. The CDR3 region has the DNA TGTGCCAGCAGCCTTTTCGGTGACGAGCAGTACTTC. Translating it yields CASSLFGDEQYF.

This rearrangement joins TRBV14 to TRBJ2-1; 7 nucleotides match TRBD1. CDR1 is SGHDN, CDR2 FVKESK, per germline. The V gene end was trimmed by 4 bases and the J gene end by 0 bases; junction bases not matched to a gene: 3. The CDR3 is made up of 15 amino acids. The CDR3 DNA sequence: TGTGCCAGCAGCCTGACAGGGTACTCCTACAATGAGCAGTTCTTC. Translating gives CASSLTGYSYNEQFF. Together with reference TRBV14 and TRBJ2-1, the CDR3 gives the full variable domain: EAGVTQFPSHSVIEKGQTVTLRCDPISGHDNLYWYRRVMGKEIKFLLHFVKESKQDESGMPNNRFLAERTGGTYSTLKVQPAELEDSGVYFCASSLTGYSYNEQFFGPGTRLTVL.

This clone showed up just once. V and J are TRBV7-9 and TRBJ1-2, with 8 nucleotides matching TRBD1. This CDR3 spans 14 amino acids. V lost 5 bases, J lost 3 bases, and 5 bases stayed unmatched. From germline, CDR1 is SEHNR and CDR2 FQNEAQ (reference sequence). DNA for the CDR3: TGTGCCAGCAGCCACATACAGGGGGACTATGGCTACACCTTC. Its translation: CASSHIQGDYGYTF.

The chain has TRBV4-1 and TRBJ1-6; 7 positions match TRBD1. CDR1 and CDR2 from the germline V gene are MGHRA and YSYEKL. With V trimmed by 4 bases and J by 7 bases, 7 bases remained unmatched. CDR3 length: 15 residues. The CDR3 protein is CASSRGEGANSPLHF. In DNA form, the CDR3 reads TGCGCCAGCAGCCGAGGAGAGGGGGCGAATTCACCCCTCCACTTT.

V gene TRBV19 combines with J gene TRBJ2-1; 11 bases are a match to TRBD2. The trim removed 5 bases at V and 7 bases at J, leaving 25 bases unmatched. This CDR3 region has 21 residues. Germline V gene sequence: CDR1 LNHDA, CDR2 SQIVND (reference sequence). The DNA for the CDR3 is TGTGCCAGTAGTGTGCTAAAAGGGGGGTCCCTACTAGCGGGAGAAGGGAATGAGCAGTTCTTC. Its protein is CASSVLKGGSLLAGEGNEQFF.

V and J are TRBV3-1 (or the pseudogene TRBV3-2) and TRBJ2-7, with 8 bases aligning to TRBD2. The germline gives CDR1 LGHDT, CDR2 YNNKEL (reference sequence). The V segment lost 3 bases and the J segment 3 bases; nucleotides outside the gene matches: 7. The CDR3 extends over 15 amino acids. CDR3 DNA: TGTGCCAGCAGCCAGGGGACTAGTATCATCTACGAGCAGTACTTC. This codes for CASSQGTSIIYEQYF.

This clone turned up a few times. V and J are TRBV5-1 and TRBJ2-5; D is perhaps TRBD1 (6 bases). This CDR3 region has 13 residues. Germline CDR1 is SGHRS and CDR2 is YFSETQ. Trimming shortened V by 0 bases and J by 5 bases, and 8 bases separated the two germline ends. The CDR3 is CASSLDQGETQYF. DNA for the CDR3: TGCGCCAGCAGCTTGGATCAGGGGGAGACCCAGTACTTC. The full variable domain, rest sourced from reference TRBV5-1 and TRBJ2-5, is KAGVTQTPRYLIKTRGQQVTLSCSPISGHRSVSWYQQTPGQGLQFLFEYFSETQRNKGNFPGRFSGRQFSNSRSEMNVSTLELGDSALYLCASSLDQGETQYFGPGTRLLVL.